One sample yielded the 8 T cell receptor beta chains listed below, sequenced in a study of T cells in Graves' hyperthyroidism and ophthalmopathy. Amplified TCR beta CDR3 regions derived from RNA transcripts. The HTBI primer set drove a first-round RT-PCR of the TCR CDR3. One entry per CDR3 protein results from TCRdb running MiXCR on the multiplex PCR reads. The sample lists 350,000 or so distinct CDR3 sequences, approximately 18% seen once, with almost 35% in the top ten. Sequencing input: blood. Receptors were obtained from a woman in her 30s with Graves' hyperthyroidism that later progressed to Graves' ophthalmopathy.

This clonotype came up many times. V usage is TRBV12-3 or TRBV12-4 and J usage is TRBJ2-5; 8 bases fit TRBD2. This CDR3 has 14 residues. CDR3 DNA sequence: TGTGCTTCAGGAACCGGGGGGGCCAGTGAGACCCAGTACTTC. It translates to CASGTGGASETQYF.

The rearrangement links TRBV7-9 to TRBJ2-5, with D possibly matching TRBD2 (6 bases). CDR3 size: 14 residues. Trimming removed 5 bases from V and 5 bases from J, with 15 bases in between. The V gene's germline CDR1 is SEHNR and CDR2 FQNEAQ (reference sequence). CDR3 region: CASSGGAVGETQYF. DNA of the CDR3: TGTGCCAGCAGCGGAGGGGCCGTCGGGGAGACCCAGTACTTC. Full variable domain (outside the CDR3, taken from reference TRBV7-9 and TRBJ2-5): DTGVSQNPRHKITKRGQNVTFRCDPISEHNRLYWYRQTLGQGPEFLTYFQNEAQLEKSRLLSDRFSAERPKGSFSTLEIQRTEQGDSAMYLCASSGGAVGETQYFGPGTRLLVL.

This clonotype appeared many times. V gene TRBV20-1 combines with J gene TRBJ1-2; D might be TRBD1 (5 bases). V lost 2 bases and J lost 4, with 14 bases in between. The CDR3 totals 14 residues. Germline CDR1 DFQATT, CDR2 SNEGSKA (reference sequence). The CDR3 DNA reads TGCAGTGCTAGACCCGGGACGGGATTCTATGGCTACACCTTC. It is translated as CSARPGTGFYGYTF.

This clonotype was counted a few times. The chain is built from TRBV4-2 and TRBJ2-1; D is uncertain. The CDR3 length is 17 residues. V was trimmed by 0 bases and J by 3 bases, leaving 15 bases between them. Germline V gene lookup returns CDR1 LGHNA and CDR2 YNFKEQ. CDR3 bases: TGTGCCAGCAGCCAAGAAAGGTTGCAGGTGAACTACAATGAGCAGTTCTTC. Its translation is CASSQERLQVNYNEQFF.

This clonotype came up many times. The chain employs TRBV28 and TRBJ1-6; D remains ambiguous. The CDR3 covers 17 residues. The V end lost 4 bases, the J end lost 0 bases, and 13 bases lay between the germline ends. The germline V gene has CDR1 MDHEN and CDR2 SYDVKM. In nucleotides, the CDR3 is TGTGCCAGCAGTTCAAGTTATGATAGCTCCTATAATTCACCCCTCCACTTT. Translation: CASSSSYDSSYNSPLHF.

CDR3 nucleotides: TGTGCCAGCAGAGCGCGACAGGGCCAATATGGCTACACCTTC. This sequence encodes CASRARQGQYGYTF. The V call is TRBV9, the J call TRBJ1-2; TRBD1 matches at 7 bases. Unmatched junction bases numbered 9, after V lost 5 bases and J lost 5 bases. Germline CDR1 SGDLS, CDR2 YYNGEE. CDR3 length: 14 residues.

Comments on this clonotype: This may stem from a read error, because a much larger clone lies one nucleotide away. This rearrangement joins TRBV20-1 to TRBJ2-2; the match to TRBD2 covers 9 bases. The trim removed 7 bases at V and 4 bases at J, leaving 13 bases unmatched. The V gene's germline CDR1 is DFQATT and CDR2 SNEGSKA (reference sequence). The CDR3 length is 16 residues. CDR3 in amino acids: CSDDSGSSLGTGELFF. In DNA form, the CDR3 reads TGCAGTGACGATAGCGGGAGTTCTTTAGGCACCGGGGAGCTGTTTTTT.

This clonotype was counted at least ten times. The rearrangement uses TRBV12-3 or TRBV12-4 and TRBJ2-7; TRBD1 aligns across 7 bases. The CDR3 covers 13 residues. V shed 9 bases, J shed 0 bases, and the junction held 5 bases outside the gene matches. In DNA, the CDR3 is TGTGCCAGTACAGGGGCGAGCTCCTACGAGCAGTACTTC. It yields the protein CASTGASSYEQYF.